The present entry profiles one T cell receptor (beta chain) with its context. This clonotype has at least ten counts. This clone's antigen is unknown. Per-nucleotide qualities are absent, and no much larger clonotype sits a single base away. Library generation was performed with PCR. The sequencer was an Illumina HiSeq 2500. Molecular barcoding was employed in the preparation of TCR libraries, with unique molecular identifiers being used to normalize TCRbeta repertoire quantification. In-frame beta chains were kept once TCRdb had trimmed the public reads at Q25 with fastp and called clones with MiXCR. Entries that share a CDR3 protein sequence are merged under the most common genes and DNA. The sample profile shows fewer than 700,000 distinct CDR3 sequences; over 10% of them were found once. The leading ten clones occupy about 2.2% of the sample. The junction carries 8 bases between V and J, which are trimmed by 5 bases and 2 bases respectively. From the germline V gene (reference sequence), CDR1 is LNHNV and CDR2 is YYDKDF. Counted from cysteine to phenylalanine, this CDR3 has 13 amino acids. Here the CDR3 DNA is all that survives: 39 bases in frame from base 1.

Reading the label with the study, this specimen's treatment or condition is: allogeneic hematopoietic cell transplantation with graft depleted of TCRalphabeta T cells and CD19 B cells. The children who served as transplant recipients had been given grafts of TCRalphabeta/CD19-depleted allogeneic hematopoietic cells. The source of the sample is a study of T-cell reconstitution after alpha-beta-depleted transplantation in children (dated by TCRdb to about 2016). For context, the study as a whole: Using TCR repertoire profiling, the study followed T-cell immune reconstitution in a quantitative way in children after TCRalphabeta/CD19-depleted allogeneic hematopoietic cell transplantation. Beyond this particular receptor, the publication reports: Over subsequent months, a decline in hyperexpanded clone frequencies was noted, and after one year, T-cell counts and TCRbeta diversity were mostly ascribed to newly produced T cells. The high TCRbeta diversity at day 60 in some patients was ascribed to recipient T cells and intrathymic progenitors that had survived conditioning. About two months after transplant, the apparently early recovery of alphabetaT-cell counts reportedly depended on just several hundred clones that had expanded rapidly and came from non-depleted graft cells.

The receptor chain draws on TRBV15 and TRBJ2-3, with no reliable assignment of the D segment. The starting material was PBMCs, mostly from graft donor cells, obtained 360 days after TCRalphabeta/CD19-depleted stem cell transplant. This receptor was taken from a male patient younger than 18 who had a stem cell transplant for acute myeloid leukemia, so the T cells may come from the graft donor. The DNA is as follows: TGTGCCACCAGCTGGAAACTCACAGATACGCAGTATTTT. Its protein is CATSWKLTDTQYF. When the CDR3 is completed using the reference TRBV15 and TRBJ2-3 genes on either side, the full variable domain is DAMVIQNPRYQVTQFGKPVTLSCSQTLNHNVMYWYQQKSSQAPKLLFHYYDKDFNNEADTPDNFQSRRPNTSFCFLDIRSPGLGDTAMYLCATSWKLTDTQYFGPGTRLTVL.